These 3 T cell receptor beta chains share one sample of origin, sequenced in a study of OX40 agonist ivuxolimab in advanced cancers. The assay was immunoSEQ multiplex PCR, and TCRdb's table has in-frame clones only and misses some. Of approximately 26,000 clones listed, 83% are singletons. The source material was CD4+ or CD8+ T cells sorted from blood, sampled in a trial of the OX40 agonist ivuxolimab. These receptors were collected from an adult with an advanced solid tumor such as melanoma, head and neck, liver or kidney cancer.

The chain combines TRBV6-5 with TRBJ2-5, with D tentatively TRBD1 or TRBD2 (5 bases each). The V end was cut by 6 bases, the J end by 6 bases, with 20 bases between. The germline CDR1 and CDR2 sequences are MNHEY and SVGAGI. The CDR3 sequence is 15 residues long. This CDR3 reads CASRPGTEAYQTQYF. The CDR3 nucleotides are TGTGCCAGCAGACCCGGGACCGAAGCCTACCAGACCCAGTACTTC.

The chain combines TRBV19 with TRBJ1-2; D is undetermined. The V end was cut by 1 base, the J end by 5 bases, with 14 bases between. The CDR3 spans 15 residues. Germline CDR1 LNHDA, CDR2 SQIVND (reference sequence). Here the CDR3 DNA reads TGTGCCAGTAGTATAGTGGAGGATCCCCTATATGGCTACACCTTC. It encodes CASSIVEDPLYGYTF.

V is TRBV5-1 and J is TRBJ1-4, with 7 bases fitting TRBD1. Trimming removed 5 bases from V and 3 bases from J; junction bases left unmatched: 7. Germline assignment: CDR1 SGHRS and CDR2 YFSETQ. CDR3 size: 15 residues. CDR3 DNA sequence: TGCGCCAGCAGGTTACGACAGGGACCTAATGAAAAACTGTTTTTT. Translating it yields CASRLRQGPNEKLFF. Full variable domain (rest looked up from reference TRBV5-1 and TRBJ1-4): KAGVTQTPRYLIKTRGQQVTLSCSPISGHRSVSWYQQTPGQGLQFLFEYFSETQRNKGNFPGRFSGRQFSNSRSEMNVSTLELGDSALYLCASRLRQGPNEKLFFGSGTQLSVL.